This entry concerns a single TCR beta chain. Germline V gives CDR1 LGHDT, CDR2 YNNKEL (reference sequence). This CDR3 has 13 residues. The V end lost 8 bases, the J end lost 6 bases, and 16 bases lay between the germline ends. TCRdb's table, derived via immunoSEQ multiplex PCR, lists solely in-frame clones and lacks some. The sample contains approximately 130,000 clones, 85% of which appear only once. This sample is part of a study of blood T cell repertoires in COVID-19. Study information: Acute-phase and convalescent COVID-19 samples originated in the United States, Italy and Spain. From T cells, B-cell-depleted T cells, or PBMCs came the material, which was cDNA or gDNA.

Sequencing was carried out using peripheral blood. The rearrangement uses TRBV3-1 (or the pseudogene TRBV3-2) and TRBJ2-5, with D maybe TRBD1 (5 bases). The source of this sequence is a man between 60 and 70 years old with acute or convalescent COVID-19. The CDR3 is CASGPLGPQTQYF. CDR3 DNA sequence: TGTGCCAGCGGTCCTTTGGGGCCCCAGACCCAGTACTTC.